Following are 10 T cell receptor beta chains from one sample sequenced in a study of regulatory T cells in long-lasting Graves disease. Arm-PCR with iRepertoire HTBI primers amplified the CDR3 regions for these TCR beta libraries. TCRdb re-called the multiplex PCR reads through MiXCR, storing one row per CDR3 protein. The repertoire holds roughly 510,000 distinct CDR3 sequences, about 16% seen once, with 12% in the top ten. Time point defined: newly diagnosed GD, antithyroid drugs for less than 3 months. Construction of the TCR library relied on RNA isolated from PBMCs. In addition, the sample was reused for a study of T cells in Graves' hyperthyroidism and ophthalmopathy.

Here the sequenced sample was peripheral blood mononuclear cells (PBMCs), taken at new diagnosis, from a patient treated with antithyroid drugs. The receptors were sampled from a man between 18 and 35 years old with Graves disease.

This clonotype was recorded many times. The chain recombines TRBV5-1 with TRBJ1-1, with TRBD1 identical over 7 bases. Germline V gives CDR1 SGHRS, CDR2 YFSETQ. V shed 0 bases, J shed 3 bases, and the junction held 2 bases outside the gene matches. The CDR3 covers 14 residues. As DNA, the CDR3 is TGCGCCAGCAGCTTGGAAGGGGGCCACACTGAAGCTTTCTTT. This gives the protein CASSLEGGHTEAFF.

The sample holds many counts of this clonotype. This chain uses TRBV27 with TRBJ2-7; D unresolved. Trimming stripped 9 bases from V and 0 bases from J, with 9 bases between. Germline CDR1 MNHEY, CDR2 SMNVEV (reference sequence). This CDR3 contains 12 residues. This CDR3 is CARYPYSYEQYF. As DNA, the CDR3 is TGTGCCAGATATCCTTACTCCTACGAGCAGTACTTC.

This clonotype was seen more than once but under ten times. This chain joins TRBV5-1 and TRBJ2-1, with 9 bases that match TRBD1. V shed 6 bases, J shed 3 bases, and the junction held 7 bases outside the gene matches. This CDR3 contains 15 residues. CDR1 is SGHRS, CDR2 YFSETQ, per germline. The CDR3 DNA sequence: TGCGCCAGCACCCTGGGACAGGGAAACTACAATGAGCAGTTCTTC. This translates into CASTLGQGNYNEQFF.

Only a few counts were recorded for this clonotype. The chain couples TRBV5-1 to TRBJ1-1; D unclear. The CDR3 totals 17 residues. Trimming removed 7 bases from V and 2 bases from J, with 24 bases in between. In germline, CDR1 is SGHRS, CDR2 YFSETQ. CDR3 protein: CASGFGWGASGNTEAFF. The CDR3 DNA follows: TGCGCCAGCGGATTCGGGTGGGGTGCGTCAGGAAACACTGAAGCTTTCTTT.

The CDR3 coding sequence is TGTGCCAGCAGCCCCCGTCGGCGGGACTCCCACTACGAGCAGTACTTC. Amino acid sequence: CASSPRRRDSHYEQYF. This chain joins TRBV11-1 and TRBJ2-7; D perhaps matches TRBD2 (6 bases). Germline V gene sequence: CDR1 SGHAT, CDR2 FQDESV (reference sequence). V lost 5 bases and J 3 bases, leaving 20 bases between the germline ends. The CDR3 runs 16 residues.

The CDR3: CASWSAYEQYF. The CDR3 DNA reads as TGTGCCAGCTGGAGCGCCTACGAGCAGTACTTC. V is TRBV2 and J is TRBJ2-7; D is undetermined. Trimming removed 8 bases from V and 2 bases from J, with 7 bases in between. This CDR3 is built from 11 residues. Germline CDR1 SNHLY, CDR2 FYNNEI.

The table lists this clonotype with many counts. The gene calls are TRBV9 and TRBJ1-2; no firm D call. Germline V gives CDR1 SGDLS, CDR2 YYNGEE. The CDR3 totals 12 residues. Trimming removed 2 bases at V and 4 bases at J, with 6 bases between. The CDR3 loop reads CASSVSGYGYTF. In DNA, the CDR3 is TGTGCCAGCAGCGTTTCGGGCTATGGCTACACCTTC. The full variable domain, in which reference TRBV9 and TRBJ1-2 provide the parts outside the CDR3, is DSGVTQTPKHLITATGQRVTLRCSPRSGDLSVYWYQQSLDQGLQFLIQYYNGEERAKGNILERFSAQQFPDLHSELNLSSLELGDSALYFCASSVSGYGYTFGSGTRLTVV.

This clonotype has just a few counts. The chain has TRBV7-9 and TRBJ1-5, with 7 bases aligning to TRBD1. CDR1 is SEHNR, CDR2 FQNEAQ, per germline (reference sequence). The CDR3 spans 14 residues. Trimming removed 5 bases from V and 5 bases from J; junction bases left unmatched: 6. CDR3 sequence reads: CASSLRDSDQPQHF. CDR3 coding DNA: TGTGCCAGCAGCCTCCGGGACAGCGATCAGCCCCAGCATTTT.

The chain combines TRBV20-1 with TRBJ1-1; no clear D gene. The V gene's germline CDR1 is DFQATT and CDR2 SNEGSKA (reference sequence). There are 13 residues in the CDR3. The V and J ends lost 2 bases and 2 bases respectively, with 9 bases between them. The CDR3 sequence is CSARKGQNTEAFF. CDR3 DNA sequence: TGCAGTGCTAGAAAGGGCCAAAACACTGAAGCTTTCTTT.

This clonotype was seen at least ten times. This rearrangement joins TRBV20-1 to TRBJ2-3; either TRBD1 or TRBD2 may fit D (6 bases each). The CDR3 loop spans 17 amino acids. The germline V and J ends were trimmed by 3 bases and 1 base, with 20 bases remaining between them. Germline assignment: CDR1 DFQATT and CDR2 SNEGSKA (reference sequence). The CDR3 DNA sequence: TGCAGTGCTAGTAGGGGGAGGAGAGTAGCGGGCACAGATACGCAGTATTTT. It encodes CSASRGRRVAGTDTQYF.